A single TCR beta chain is shown here with its context. Its target is not known. Using its own MiXCR run on the reads, TCRdb lists one record per CDR3 protein. This sample carries around 550,000 distinct CDR3 sequences, around 27% of them seen once, and the ten largest clones take roughly an eighth. V was clipped by 4 bases and J by 4 bases, with 10 bases between them. Germline V gene lookup returns CDR1 SGHNT and CDR2 YYREEE (reference sequence). The CDR3 extends over 13 amino acids. The sample is drawn from a study of T cell repertoires in cytomegalovirus infection. Study as a whole: Evidence of both CMV infection and a matching HLA type came from public TCR beta signatures. Study observations and caveats: It was HLA-C-restricted CMV-specific TCR beta clonotypes that dominated the response ex vivo.

Material for sequencing was PBMCs. J is TRBJ2-3 and V is TRBV5-4; weak D call: TRBD2 (6 bases). This receptor was taken from a human donor in good health (CMV status not recorded). Some clones in this sample may be carry-over from other donors' samples. The CDR3 DNA is TGTGCCAGCAGCGTTTCGGGGGCAGATACGCAGTATTTT. It specifies CASSVSGADTQYF.